This passage covers 12 T cell receptor beta chains from one sample sequenced in a study of identical twins. TCRdb used MiXCR to reprocess the 5' RACE reads, holding one entry per CDR3 protein. The sample has around 680,000 distinct CDR3 sequences; under 9% are singletons. The sample also formed part of further work on yellow fever vaccine responses in identical twins.

The sequenced material came from PBMCs. The source of these receptors is a woman in her late teens or twenties in good health.

This clonotype was detected ten times or more. The chain joins TRBV12-3 or TRBV12-4 to TRBJ1-5, with 7 bases lining up with TRBD1. This CDR3 has 13 residues. V lost 5 bases to trimming and J lost 2 bases; unmatched junction nucleotides: 0. The CDR3 spells CASSTGGNQPQHF. The CDR3 bases are TGTGCCAGCAGTACAGGGGGCAATCAGCCCCAGCATTTT.

Concerning this clonotype itself: Germline and junction disagree at one end, which may indicate a read error. The DNA for the CDR3 is TGTGCTAGCAGCTTAGCGTTTGGAGCGACCGAGCAGTACTTC. Its translation: CASSLAFGATEQYF. V is TRBV7-7 and J is TRBJ2-7, with D perhaps TRBD2 (5 bases). From germline, CDR1 is SSHAT and CDR2 FNYEAQ (reference sequence). The CDR3 is 14 amino acids.

This clonotype was observed a few times. The chain's CDR3 is CSARNVAGNRHEQYF. CDR3 sequence (DNA): TGCAGTGCTAGAAATGTGGCAGGGAATCGCCACGAGCAGTACTTC. The J gene is TRBJ2-7, the V gene TRBV20-1; TRBD1 might be the D (5 bases). The CDR3 runs 15 residues. CDR1 and CDR2 (germline): DFQATT, SNEGSKA (reference sequence). Trimming cost V 2 bases and J 5 bases, with 19 bases left between them.

The rearrangement uses TRBV5-6 and TRBJ1-1; a weak D match, TRBD1 (5 bases). The CDR3 runs 15 residues. Per the germline V gene, CDR1 is SGHDT and CDR2 is YYEEEE. The ends were cut back, 2 bases at V and 4 bases at J, with 15 bases in the middle. This CDR3 is CASSLRTTGGTEAFF. CDR3 nucleotide sequence: TGTGCCAGCAGCTTAAGGACTACCGGGGGCACTGAAGCTTTCTTT.

A few counts support this clonotype. V and J are TRBV9 and TRBJ2-5; possibly TRBD2 for D (5 bases). Deletions cut 0 bases from V and 7 bases from J, with 7 bases between. The germline V gene has CDR1 SGDLS and CDR2 YYNGEE. The CDR3 totals 12 residues. The DNA for the CDR3 is TGTGCCAGCAGCGTAGGCGAGGGGACCCAGTACTTC. It encodes CASSVGEGTQYF.

This clonotype has a count of ten or more. The gene calls are TRBV12-3 or TRBV12-4 and TRBJ2-3, with 10 bases matching TRBD1. There are 16 residues in the CDR3. V lost 6 bases, J lost 3 bases, and 9 bases stayed unmatched. This CDR3 is CASSKKDRGWTDTQYF. CDR3 nucleotide sequence: TGTGCCAGCAGCAAAAAGGACAGGGGGTGGACAGATACGCAGTATTTT.

At least ten counts were recorded for this clonotype. J is TRBJ1-5 and V is TRBV11-2; possible D gene TRBD1, 6 bases. The CDR3 loop spans 14 amino acids. Germline V gene data show CDR1 as SGHAT and CDR2 as FQNNGV. V was shortened by 1 base and J by 5 bases, with 9 bases between the two germline ends. CDR3 in DNA: TGTGCCAGCAGCTTAGGGACAGCGCATCAGCCCCAGCATTTT. Translated, it gives CASSLGTAHQPQHF.

The chain employs TRBV21-1 and TRBJ1-5. TRBV21-1 is a listed pseudogene. The CDR3 runs to 14 residues. The CDR3 region is CARPDGLGNQPQHF. Here the CDR3 DNA reads TGTGCCCGCCCGGACGGACTTGGCAATCAGCCCCAGCATTTT.

The rearrangement uses TRBV6-2 or TRBV6-3 and TRBJ1-5; 7 nucleotides agree with TRBD1. The CDR3 spans 14 residues. The V gene end was trimmed by 2 bases and the J gene end by 11 bases; junction bases not matched to a gene: 9. Per the germline V gene, CDR1 is MNHEY and CDR2 is SVGEGT. The CDR3 DNA reads TGTGCCAGCAGTTACGAATTACAGGGGTCAGCCCAGCATTTT. Residues: CASSYELQGSAQHF.

V usage is TRBV11-2 and J usage is TRBJ2-7, with TRBD2 matching 8 bases. Germline V gene sequence: CDR1 SGHAT, CDR2 FQNNGV. This CDR3 region has 17 residues. With V trimmed by 6 bases and J by 6 bases, 19 bases remained unmatched. The CDR3 sequence: CASRFPLAGPPTGEQYF. Written as DNA, the CDR3 is TGTGCCAGCAGGTTCCCCTTAGCGGGGCCTCCTACTGGCGAGCAGTACTTC.

The chain employs TRBV4-3 and TRBJ2-1, with 7 bases aligning to TRBD2. Germline V CDR1 and CDR2: LGHNA, YSLEER. With V trimmed by 0 bases and J by 6 bases, 8 bases remained unmatched. The CDR3 loop spans 16 amino acids. In DNA, the CDR3 is TGCGCCAGCAGCCAAGATAGCGGTTGGGAGGGCAATGAGCAGTTCTTC. This gives the protein CASSQDSGWEGNEQFF.

This chain connects TRBV28 to TRBJ2-3, with unresolved D. CDR1 MDHEN and CDR2 SYDVKM come from the germline V gene. The CDR3 is made up of 13 amino acids. The ends were cut back, 1 base at V and 3 bases at J, with 5 bases in the middle. The CDR3 bases are TGTGCCAGCAGTTTATTTGCGACAGATACGCAGTATTTT. The encoded protein is CASSLFATDTQYF.